This TCR beta chain was retrieved from a study of blood T cell repertoires in COVID-19. Overall study: Sample material is recorded as cDNA or gDNA derived from T cells, B-cell-depleted T cells, or PBMCs.

This clone was seen just once. The CDR3 totals 11 residues. V was pared by 4 bases and J by 7 bases, with 5 bases between. Germline assignment: CDR1 SGHVS and CDR2 FNYEAQ. The data were produced by immunoSEQ multiplex PCR, yet TCRdb's version contains in-frame clones alone and is incomplete. Of about 120,000 clones listed, about 89% are singletons. The source material was peripheral blood. This TCR was recovered from a human donor with acute or convalescent COVID-19. The donor label of this sample is uncertain. The V gene is TRBV7-6, the J gene TRBJ2-1; D remains unclear. The CDR3 here is CASSYTNEQFF. In DNA form, the CDR3 reads TGTGCCAGCAGCTATACAAATGAGCAGTTCTTC.